This T cell receptor (beta chain) was profiled in a study of blood T cell repertoires in COVID-19. Across the study: The samples span acute and convalescent COVID-19 from the United States, Italy and Spain. PBMCs, B-cell-depleted T cells, or T cells were the source of the cDNA or gDNA that made up the material.

Methods used by the authors: Reference gene primer amplification in the assay estimated nucleated cell counts. Libraries were prepared by immunoSEQ multiplex PCR; TCRdb keeps only in-frame clonotypes and omits some of them. Clonal size and the V and J genes are those of that table, whereas D and trimming came from the DNA. The repertoire holds roughly 230,000 clones, with about 83% as singletons. The sample comprised peripheral blood. The origin of this receptor is a man aged 35 to 55 with active or convalescent COVID-19.

For the CDR3, the DNA is TGTGCCAGCAGTGAAAAAGGGCTGGGGACACGTAATTCACCCCTCCACTTT. This gives the protein CASSEKGLGTRNSPLHF. J is TRBJ1-6 and V is TRBV6-1; D possibly corresponds to TRBD1 (6 bases). This CDR3 contains 17 residues. Germline V gene data show CDR1 as MNHNS and CDR2 as SASEGT. V dropped 2 bases and J dropped 6 bases, with 17 bases sitting between them.